This T cell receptor beta chain was sequenced in a study of T cell repertoires in cytomegalovirus infection. The overall study: Indications came from public TCR beta signatures; they pointed to CMV infection and to a matching HLA type.

Study observations and caveats: Based on cumulative public TCR beta family frequency, carriers of CMV plus the relevant HLA were identified. Ex vivo responses were dominated by HLA-C-restricted CMV-specific TCR beta clonotypes.

TCRdb re-called the reads with MiXCR, one entry per CDR3 protein. The data contain about 740,000 distinct CDR3 sequences, 35% of them singletons. The CDR3 contains 16 residues. V dropped 2 bases and J dropped 0 bases, with 11 bases sitting between them. Germline CDR1 and CDR2: MRHNA and SNTAGT. For this clonotype: Its antigen is not known.

The receptor was isolated from a human donor in good health (CMV status not recorded). Some clones in this sample may be carry-over from other donors' samples. Material for sequencing was PBMCs. The rearrangement links TRBV6-4 to TRBJ2-1; tentatively, D is TRBD2 (6 bases). CDR3 protein: CASSDGPSVSYNEQFF. The CDR3 nucleotides are TGTGCCAGCAGTGACGGGCCTAGCGTCTCCTACAATGAGCAGTTCTTC.